The 19 T cell receptor beta chains listed next were all sequenced from one sample in a study of OX40 agonist ivuxolimab in advanced cancers. Measured with immunoSEQ multiplex PCR; TCRdb has only the in-frame clones, and not every one. The sample has around 77,000 clones; 90% to 95% are singletons. The starting material was CD4+ or CD8+ T cells sorted from blood, obtained in a trial of the OX40 agonist ivuxolimab. These receptors originate from an adult with an advanced solid tumor such as melanoma, head and neck, liver or kidney cancer.

The V gene is TRBV9, the J gene TRBJ2-3, with D perhaps matching TRBD2 (6 bases). Trimming cost V 4 bases and J 1 base, with 16 bases left between them. CDR1 and CDR2 from the germline V gene are SGDLS and YYNGEE. The CDR3 sequence is 16 residues long. For the CDR3, the DNA is TGTGCCAGCAGCTCCCACCTGACTAGTGGCACAGATACGCAGTATTTT. Translation gives CASSSHLTSGTDTQYF.

DNA of the CDR3: TGTGCCAGCAGCTTCAGGTCTCTAAGGACTCGCAACACTGAAGCTTTCTTT. It yields the protein CASSFRSLRTRNTEAFF. This chain links TRBV5-6 with TRBJ1-1, with D unresolved. The CDR3 covers 17 residues. V lost 2 bases, J lost 2 bases, and 19 bases lay in between. From germline, CDR1 is SGHDT and CDR2 YYEEEE. The full variable domain, with the rest looked up from reference TRBV5-6 and TRBJ1-1, is DAGVTQSPTHLIKTRGQQVTLRCSPKSGHDTVSWYQQALGQGPQFIFQYYEEEERQRGNFPDRFSGHQFPNYSSELNVNALLLGDSALYLCASSFRSLRTRNTEAFFGQGTRLTVV.

The chain links TRBV5-6 to TRBJ2-1; D call uncertain. The V end was cut by 4 bases, the J end by 4 bases, with 6 bases between. Looked up from germline, CDR1 is SGHDT and CDR2 is YYEEEE. This CDR3 spans 12 amino acids. The CDR3, as DNA: TGTGCCAGCAGCCATACATACAATGAGCAGTTCTTC. Translating it yields CASSHTYNEQFF.

This sequence joins TRBV30 and TRBJ2-7; D is unclear. The V end lost 2 bases, the J end lost 0 bases, and 8 bases lay between the germline ends. Germline-derived CDR1 and CDR2 are GTSNPN and SVGIG (reference sequence). The CDR3 covers 13 residues. CDR3 nucleotides: TGTGCCTGGAGTTTAATGAGCTCCTACGAGCAGTACTTC. This translates into CAWSLMSSYEQYF. The full variable domain, completed using reference TRBV30 and TRBJ2-7, is SQTIHQWPATLVQPVGSPLSLECTVEGTSNPNLYWYRQAAGRGLQLLFYSVGIGQISSEVPQNLSASRPQDRQFILSSKKLLLSDSGFYLCAWSLMSSYEQYFGPGTRLTVT.

J is TRBJ2-7 and V is TRBV7-2, with 10 bases that match TRBD1. Trimming took 3 bases from V and 2 from J; bases not matched to a gene: 1. CDR1 is SGHTA, CDR2 FQGNSA, per germline. This CDR3 is built from 14 residues. Written as DNA, the CDR3 is TGTGCCAGCAGCTTTGACAGGGGGCCCTACGAGCAGTACTTC. The encoded protein is CASSFDRGPYEQYF.

This sequence joins TRBV9 and TRBJ1-6, with 10 bases matching TRBD1. The CDR3 consists of 15 residues. In germline, CDR1 is SGDLS, CDR2 YYNGEE. The V segment lost 3 bases and the J segment 15 bases; nucleotides outside the gene matches: 12. Here the CDR3 reads CASSGGTGVGGYLHF. DNA of the CDR3: TGTGCCAGCAGCGGAGGGACAGGGGTGGGAGGATACCTCCACTTT.

The sample holds one count of this clone. This CDR3 is CASSYGTPDGYTF. The CDR3 bases are TGCGCCAGCAGCTACGGGACACCAGACGGCTACACCTTC. V and J are TRBV5-1 and TRBJ1-2, with D maybe TRBD1 (6 bases). The CDR3 runs to 13 residues. The V end was cut by 3 bases, the J end by 8 bases, with 14 bases between. Looked up from germline, CDR1 is SGHRS and CDR2 is YFSETQ.

A few counts support this clone. This chain joins TRBV13 and TRBJ1-5, with a possible D match to TRBD1 (5 bases). This CDR3 comprises 15 residues. In germline, CDR1 is PRHDT, CDR2 FYEKMQ (reference sequence). V lost 6 bases to trimming and J lost 4 bases, with 16 bases between them. The CDR3 sequence: CASSLGTGTNQPQHF. The CDR3 DNA sequence: TGTGCCAGCAGTCTCGGGACGGGAACAAATCAGCCCCAGCATTTT.

This sequence joins TRBV30 and TRBJ2-1; no clear D. With 2 bases removed from V and 9 bases from J, the gap between germline ends came to 17 bases. The CDR3 has 14 amino acids. Germline values: CDR1 GTSNPN, CDR2 SVGIG (reference sequence). This CDR3 is CAWSPSVSRGEQFF. CDR3 nucleotide sequence: TGTGCCTGGAGTCCTTCCGTTTCCCGTGGTGAGCAGTTCTTC.

The V and J genes are TRBV7-2 and TRBJ1-3, with no clear D. V was clipped by 2 bases and J by 0 bases, with 8 bases between them. CDR1 is SGHTA, CDR2 FQGNSA, per germline. The CDR3 is 15 amino acids. CDR3 loop: CASSLSGFSGNTIYF. The CDR3 DNA is TGTGCCAGCAGCTTAAGTGGCTTCTCTGGAAACACCATATATTTT.

The chain has TRBV7-8 and TRBJ2-7, with 9 bases lining up with TRBD2. CDR1 and CDR2 from the germline V gene are SGHVS and FQNEAQ. The CDR3 length is 17 residues. The V and J ends lost 1 base and 3 bases, in that order; junction bases with no gene match: 10. CDR3 nucleotides: TGTGCCAGCAGCTTAGTTGGGGGGCTAGCGGGACGCTACGAGCAGTACTTC. Amino acids: CASSLVGGLAGRYEQYF.

The gene calls are TRBV5-5 and TRBJ1-5, with D possibly TRBD1 on 6 matching bases. The CDR3 totals 15 residues. V lost 0 bases and J 6 bases, leaving 13 bases between the germline ends. The germline CDR1 and CDR2 sequences are SGHKS and YYEKEE (reference sequence). The CDR3 spells CASSLDFRGGQPQHF. The CDR3, as DNA: TGTGCCAGCAGCTTGGATTTCAGGGGAGGTCAGCCCCAGCATTTT.

The V and J genes are TRBV11-1 and TRBJ1-4, with 7 bases aligning to TRBD1. This CDR3 has 15 amino acids. Germline V gene sequence: CDR1 SGHAT, CDR2 FQDESV (reference sequence). V was clipped by 4 bases and J by 10 bases; unmatched bases: 12. The CDR3 loop reads CASSSPGQPSGKLFF. The CDR3 DNA follows: TGTGCCAGCAGCTCCCCGGGACAGCCGAGCGGAAAACTGTTTTTT. Full variable domain (outside the CDR3, taken from reference TRBV11-1 and TRBJ1-4): EAEVAQSPRYKITEKSQAVAFWCDPISGHATLYWYRQILGQGPELLVQFQDESVVDDSQLPKDRFSAERLKGVDSTLKIQPAELGDSAMYLCASSSPGQPSGKLFFGSGTQLSVL.

This chain uses TRBV7-6 with TRBJ2-7; a weak D match, TRBD2 (5 bases). CDR1 is SGHVS, CDR2 FNYEAQ, per germline. V lost 1 base to trimming and J lost 7 bases, with 8 bases between them. The CDR3 spans 12 residues. The CDR3 spells CASSLGGGEQYF. CDR3 sequence (DNA): TGTGCCAGCAGCTTAGGAGGCGGGGAGCAGTACTTC.

The chain is built from TRBV5-6 and TRBJ2-7; D is unresolved. CDR3 length: 12 residues. Germline lookup yields CDR1 SGHDT and CDR2 YYEEEE. V lost 3 bases to trimming and J lost 2 bases, with 6 bases between them. The CDR3 protein is CASSYSTYEQYF. The CDR3, as DNA: TGTGCCAGCAGCTACAGCACCTACGAGCAGTACTTC.

The CDR3 bases are TGTGCCAGCAGCTCCCCGGGACAGGGAAACAATGAGCAGTTCTTC. This gives the protein CASSSPGQGNNEQFF. The V and J genes are TRBV7-3 and TRBJ2-1; TRBD1 matches 9 bases. The trim removed 4 bases at V and 5 bases at J, leaving 6 bases unmatched. The CDR3 consists of 15 residues. CDR1 is SGHTA, CDR2 FQGTGA, per germline.

The chain carries TRBV19 and TRBJ2-1; 7 bases line up with TRBD1. The CDR3 sequence is 14 residues long. Looked up from germline, CDR1 is LNHDA and CDR2 is SQIVND (reference sequence). V lost 4 bases to trimming and J lost 1 base; unmatched junction nucleotides: 1. CDR3 residues: CASSTGQSYNEQFF. The CDR3 DNA reads as TGTGCCAGTAGTACGGGACAGTCCTACAATGAGCAGTTCTTC.

V and J are TRBV9 and TRBJ2-7; D is ambiguous. The CDR3 covers 14 residues. V was clipped by 4 bases and J by 1 base, with 12 bases between them. Germline values: CDR1 SGDLS, CDR2 YYNGEE. CDR3 DNA: TGTGCCAGCAGCCCCGCGGACGGATCCTACGAGCAGTACTTC. Amino acid sequence: CASSPADGSYEQYF.

This clone was seen a few times. The chain combines TRBV9 with TRBJ1-1; D is unresolved. Germline CDR1 SGDLS, CDR2 YYNGEE. CDR3 length equals 13 residues. Trimming left V 2 bases short and J 4 bases short, with 9 bases between. The CDR3 here is CASSVEGITEAFF. The CDR3 coding sequence is TGTGCCAGCAGCGTTGAAGGGATCACTGAAGCTTTCTTT.